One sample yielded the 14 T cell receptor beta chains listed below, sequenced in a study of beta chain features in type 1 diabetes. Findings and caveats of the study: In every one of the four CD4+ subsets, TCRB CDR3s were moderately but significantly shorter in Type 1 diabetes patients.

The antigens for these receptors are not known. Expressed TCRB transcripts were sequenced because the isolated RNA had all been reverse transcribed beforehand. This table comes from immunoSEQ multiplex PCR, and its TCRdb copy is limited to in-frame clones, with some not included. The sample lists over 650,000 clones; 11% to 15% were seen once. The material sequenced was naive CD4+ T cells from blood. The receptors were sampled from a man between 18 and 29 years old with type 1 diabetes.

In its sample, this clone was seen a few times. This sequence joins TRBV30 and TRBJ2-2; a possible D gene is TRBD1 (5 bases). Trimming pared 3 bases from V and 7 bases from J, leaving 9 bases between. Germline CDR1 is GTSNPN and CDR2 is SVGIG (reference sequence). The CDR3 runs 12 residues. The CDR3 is CAWRAGFGELFF. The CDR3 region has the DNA TGTGCCTGGAGGGCAGGGTTCGGGGAGCTGTTTTTT.

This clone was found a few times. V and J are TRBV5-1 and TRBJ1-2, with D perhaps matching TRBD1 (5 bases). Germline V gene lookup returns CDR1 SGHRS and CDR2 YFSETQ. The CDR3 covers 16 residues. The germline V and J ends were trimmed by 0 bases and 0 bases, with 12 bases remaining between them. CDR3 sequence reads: CASSLAWTNSNYGYTF. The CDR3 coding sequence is TGCGCCAGCAGCTTGGCTTGGACAAACTCTAACTATGGCTACACCTTC.

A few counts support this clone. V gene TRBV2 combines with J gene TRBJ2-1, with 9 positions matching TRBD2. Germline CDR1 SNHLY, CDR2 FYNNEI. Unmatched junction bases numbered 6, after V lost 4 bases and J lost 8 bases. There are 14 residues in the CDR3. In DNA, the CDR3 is TGTGCCAGCAGTGGATATAGCGGGAGCTATGAGCAGTTCTTC. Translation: CASSGYSGSYEQFF.

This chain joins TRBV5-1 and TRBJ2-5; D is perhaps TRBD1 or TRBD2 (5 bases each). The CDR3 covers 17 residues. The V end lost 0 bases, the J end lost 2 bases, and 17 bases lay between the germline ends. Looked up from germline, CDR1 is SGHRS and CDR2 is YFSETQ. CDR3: CASSLGDTGAGQETQYF. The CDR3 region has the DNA TGCGCCAGCAGCTTGGGTGACACTGGGGCGGGTCAAGAGACCCAGTACTTC.

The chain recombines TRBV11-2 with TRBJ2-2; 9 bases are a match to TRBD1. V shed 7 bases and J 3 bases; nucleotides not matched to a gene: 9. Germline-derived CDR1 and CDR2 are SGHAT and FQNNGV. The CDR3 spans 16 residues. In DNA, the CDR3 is TGTGCCAGCACCCAAAGGACAGGGGCGGACACCGGGGAGCTGTTTTTT. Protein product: CASTQRTGADTGELFF.

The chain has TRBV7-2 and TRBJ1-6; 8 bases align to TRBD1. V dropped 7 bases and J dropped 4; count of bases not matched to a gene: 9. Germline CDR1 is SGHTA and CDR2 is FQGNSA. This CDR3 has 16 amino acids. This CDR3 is CASISMTGAYNSPLHF. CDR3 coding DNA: TGTGCCAGCATATCCATGACAGGGGCTTATAATTCACCCCTCCACTTT.

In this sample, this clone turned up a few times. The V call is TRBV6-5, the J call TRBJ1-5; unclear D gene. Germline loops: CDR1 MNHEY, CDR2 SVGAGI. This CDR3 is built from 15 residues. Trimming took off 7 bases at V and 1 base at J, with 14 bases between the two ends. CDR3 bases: TGTGCCAGCACCGCTGGGCATGGGAGCAATCAGCCCCAGCATTTT. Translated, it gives CASTAGHGSNQPQHF.

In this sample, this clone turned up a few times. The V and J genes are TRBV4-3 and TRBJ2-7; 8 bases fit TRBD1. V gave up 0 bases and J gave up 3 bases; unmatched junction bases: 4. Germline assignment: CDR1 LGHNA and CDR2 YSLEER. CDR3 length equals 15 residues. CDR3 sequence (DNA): TGCGCCAGCAGCCAAGAAGGACAGGGTCGCTACGAGCAGTACTTC. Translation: CASSQEGQGRYEQYF.

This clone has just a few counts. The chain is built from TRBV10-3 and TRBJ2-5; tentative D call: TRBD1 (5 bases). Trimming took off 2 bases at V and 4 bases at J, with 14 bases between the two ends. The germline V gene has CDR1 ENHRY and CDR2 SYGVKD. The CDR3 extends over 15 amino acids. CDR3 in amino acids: CAISEVAGSGETQYF. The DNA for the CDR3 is TGTGCCATCAGTGAGGTTGCAGGGTCTGGAGAGACCCAGTACTTC.

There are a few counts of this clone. The CDR3 nucleotides are TGTGCCAGCAGCTTAAACCACAGGGTGGGCAATCAGCCCCAGCATTTT. This encodes CASSLNHRVGNQPQHF. The J gene is TRBJ1-5, the V gene TRBV7-2; maybe TRBD1 (6 bases). The CDR3 covers 16 residues. Between the trimmed V and J ends, which lost 2 bases and 2 bases, there was a span of 13 bases. Germline V lookup: CDR1 SGHTA, CDR2 FQGNSA.

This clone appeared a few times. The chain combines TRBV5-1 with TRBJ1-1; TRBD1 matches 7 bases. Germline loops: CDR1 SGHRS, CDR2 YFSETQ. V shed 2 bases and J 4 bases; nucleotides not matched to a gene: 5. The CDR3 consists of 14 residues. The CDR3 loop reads CASSFQGQSTEAFF. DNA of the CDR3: TGCGCCAGCAGCTTTCAGGGACAGTCCACTGAAGCTTTCTTT. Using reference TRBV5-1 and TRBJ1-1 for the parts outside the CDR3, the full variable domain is KAGVTQTPRYLIKTRGQQVTLSCSPISGHRSVSWYQQTPGQGLQFLFEYFSETQRNKGNFPGRFSGRQFSNSRSEMNVSTLELGDSALYLCASSFQGQSTEAFFGQGTRLTVV.

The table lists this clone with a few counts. The CDR3 sequence is CASSQDQPGTQYF. The CDR3 DNA follows: TGCGCCAGCAGCCAAGATCAACCCGGGACCCAGTACTTC. V gene TRBV23-1 combines with J gene TRBJ2-5; D not resolved. Being an ORF, TRBV23-1 has a function that is uncertain. V lost 6 bases and J lost 7, with 15 bases in between. This CDR3 region has 13 residues.

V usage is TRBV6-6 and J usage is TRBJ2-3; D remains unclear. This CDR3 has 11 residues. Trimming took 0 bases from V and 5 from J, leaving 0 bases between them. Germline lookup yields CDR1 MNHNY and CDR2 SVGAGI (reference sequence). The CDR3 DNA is TGTGCCAGCAGTTACTCAGATACGCAGTATTTT. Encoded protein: CASSYSDTQYF.

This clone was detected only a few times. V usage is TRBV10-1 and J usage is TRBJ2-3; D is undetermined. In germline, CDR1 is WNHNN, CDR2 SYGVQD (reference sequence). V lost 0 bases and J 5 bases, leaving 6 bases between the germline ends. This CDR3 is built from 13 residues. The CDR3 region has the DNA TGCGCCAGCAGTGAGTCAGCTAGAGATACGCAGTATTTT. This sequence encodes CASSESARDTQYF.